This T cell receptor (beta chain) comes out of a study of blood T cell repertoires in COVID-19. Study background: COVID-19 samples collected from the United States, Italy and Spain covered acute and convalescent phases. PBMCs, B-cell-depleted T cells, or T cells were the source of the cDNA or gDNA that made up the material.

In the original processing: Estimates of nucleated cell counts were drawn from the amplification of reference gene primers. Measured with immunoSEQ multiplex PCR; TCRdb has only the in-frame clones, and not every one. V and J calls and clone size are those listed in that table; D and trimming were worked out from the DNA. Of 60,000 to 85,000 clones in the sample, 80% were seen once. The sample comprised peripheral blood. This sequence originates from a human donor in a cohort sampled during active COVID-19.

CDR3 region: CASSEGFSTSGRRNEQFF. In nucleotides, the CDR3 is TGTGCCAGCAGTGAAGGTTTCTCGACTAGCGGGCGACGCAATGAGCAGTTCTTC. This chain links TRBV6-1 with TRBJ2-1, with 10 bases matching TRBD2. Unmatched junction bases numbered 12, after V lost 1 base and J lost 6 bases. CDR3 length equals 18 residues. Germline V CDR1 and CDR2: MNHNS, SASEGT.